This T cell receptor (beta chain) was sequenced in a study of siplizumab effects on memory and regulatory T cells. This CDR3 comprises 14 residues. The V gene lost 4 bases and the J gene lost 1 base, with 8 bases spanning the gap. Looked up from germline, CDR1 is SGHRS and CDR2 is YFSETQ. Notes on the study in general: Confirmatory evidence of suppressive function in proliferating siplizumab-culture Tregs was not obtained. No naive or memory phenotype could be assigned to roughly 80-96% of proliferating clones.

Some clones are missing from TCRdb's copy, which holds only in-frame ones; the method was immunoSEQ multiplex PCR. The table has some 100,000 clones, around 94% seen once; the top ten hold roughly 1.3%. In regard to this clone: Its specificity is not known.

The V and J genes are TRBV5-1 and TRBJ2-2, with a weak D call TRBD2 (5 bases). The specimen sequenced was non-Treg CD4+ T cells sorted from blood. The clonotype comes from a human donor in good health. The CDR3 bases are TGCGCCAGCAGCCTAGGACTGAACACCGGGGAGCTGTTTTTT. It translates to CASSLGLNTGELFF. Full variable domain (remainder filled in from reference TRBV5-1 and TRBJ2-2): KAGVTQTPRYLIKTRGQQVTLSCSPISGHRSVSWYQQTPGQGLQFLFEYFSETQRNKGNFPGRFSGRQFSNSRSEMNVSTLELGDSALYLCASSLGLNTGELFFGEGSRLTVL.